What follows is one TCR beta chain and its context. Its antigen is as yet unknown. The sample comes from a study of T-cell memory formation after mild COVID-19. Study summary: TCR clusters were mostly confined to one donor each. Study-level findings and limits: Contracting CD8+ clones were enriched in EMRA, CD4+ mainly in CM and EM.

5'RACE primed from the constant segment yielded TCR alpha and TCR beta cDNA libraries bearing sample barcodes and UMIs. One entry per CDR3 protein, called by TCRdb with MiXCR from the 5' RACE reads. The repertoire has more than 300,000 distinct CDR3 sequences, approximately 15% of them found once; the top ten carry approximately 22%. The CDR3 has 17 residues. Germline lookup yields CDR1 MNHGY and CDR2 SAAAGT. Trimming removed 0 bases from V and 10 bases from J, with 19 bases in between. The chain carries TRBV6-8 and TRBJ1-6, with D possibly TRBD1 on 5 matching bases. The sequence was obtained from a man aged 18 to 29 who had mild COVID-19 (a few samples of this study predate the infection). Cell type and time point are not known. The sample taken for sequencing was PBMCs or a T cell subset sorted from them (not recorded which). This CDR3 is CASSYSLPGPIISPLHF. The CDR3 DNA is TGTGCCAGCAGTTACTCGCTCCCGGGACCGATCATCTCACCCCTCCACTTT.